This T cell receptor (beta chain) was sequenced in a study of blood T cells in healthy people across ages (dated by TCRdb to between 2014 and 2017). Regarding the study in general: Template switching captured roughly one uniquely barcoded TCR beta cDNA molecule per two T cells in model experiments. To avoid experimental bias, donors of different ages were randomly spread across the sequencing lanes. Using the same blood draw, the study looked at two additional independent replicas of 1 million unique cDNA reads for two donors, one aged 18 to 30 and the other aged 80 or older. The donors were split into four age groups: young (average 16 years), middle-aged (roughly 42), aged (62) and long-lived (approximately 80). The study measured age-related changes in TCR beta repertoire diversity using deep sequencing normalized with unique cDNA molecular identifiers. Paper-wide results and their limitations: The CMV infection status of donors was not known, potentially confounding age-related changes in expanded clonotypes. There was a strong correlation between observed TCR beta diversity and the percentage of naive T cells measured by flow cytometry. Because profiling used bulk unsorted PBMCs, naive and antigen-experienced compartments could not be compared conclusively. As age increased, observed TCR beta diversity per million T cells dropped in a roughly linear way, and a significant reduction was already evident by age 40. Estimates of total diversity based on one million sequenced T cells were considered lower bounds and underestimates. Compared with the aged group, more naive CD4+ T cells, fewer expanded clones and increased TCR diversity were shown by the long-lived group, suggesting age selection.

For this clonotype: The specificity of this receptor is unknown. Base quality data are lacking; no much larger clone is found one base away.

Here V drops 3 bases and J drops 4 bases, and the junction holds 8 bases not matched to any gene. Per the germline V gene, LGHNA is the CDR1 and YNFKEQ is the CDR2. Inclusive of the bounding cysteine and phenylalanine, the CDR3 is 15 residues long. Only CDR3 DNA remains: 45 bases, in frame from the first base. The donors were some 36 Caucasian individuals from Russia, aged 6 to 90 years, who were systemically healthy. Around 10 milliliters of peripheral blood were drawn from each donor into EDTA-treated Vacutainer tubes. Ficoll-Paque density-gradient centrifugation was used to isolate PBMCs, with at least 6 million obtained per sample. Total RNA, at least 5.5 micrograms per sample, was extracted from PBMCs with Trizol reagent. For every donor, an aliquot of PBMCs went through flow cytometry to measure the percentages of naive CD45RAhigh/CD27high T cells. To prepare the library, 5' RACE was applied. Instrument used: Illumina HiSeq 2500. A second PCR of roughly 7 to 11 cycles was performed with a sample-barcoded 5' primer and a J-beta primer mix. A unique molecular identifier was introduced onto each TCR beta cDNA molecule by a template-switch 5' adaptor carrying 12 random nucleotides. Each sample yielded at least 3 million CDR3-containing paired-end reads. The Mint cDNA synthesis kit, primed by a TRBC-specific oligonucleotide, was used to synthesize first-strand cDNA from all RNA. Following uracil-DNA glycosylase treatment, a first 18-cycle PCR with universal primers M1SS and BC2_uni_R was performed on all cDNA. The authors processed their data as follows. Each sample was normalized by randomly selecting 1 million high-quality reads, each carrying a distinct molecular identifier. Reads with shared molecular identifiers were discarded instead of being binned into consensus sequences. MiTCR, with a Q25 quality threshold and the strictest error-elimination algorithm, was used for CDR3 identification, clonotype clustering and error correction. Lower-bound total TCR beta diversity was estimated with a nonparametric unseen species model using Euler transformation. TCRdb handled the public reads itself, with Q25 trimming in fastp and clone calling in MiXCR, and kept productive beta chains. Entries are consolidated by CDR3 protein sequence, retaining the most common genes and DNA. TCRdb, not the original authors, processed these V and J calls. The sample data list approximately 940,000 distinct CDR3 sequences, and 40% to 60% of these were observed just once. Around an eighth of the sample rests with the top ten.

The source of this sequence is a man aged 25-45 years in good health. Material for sequencing was blood. The V and J segments used are TRBV4-2 and TRBJ2-7; TRBD2 lines up with 8 middle nucleotides. The CDR3 sequence is CASSHLAGPTYEQYF. The nucleotides are TGTGCCAGCAGCCATCTAGCGGGCCCCACTTACGAGCAGTACTTC.